These 16 T cell receptor beta chains originate from one sample sequenced in a study of shared clonotypes between healthy human individuals. The repertoire was sequenced with immunoSEQ multiplex PCR; TCRdb's copy has only in-frame clones and lacks some. The sample holds under 850,000 clones, 72% seen once. The sample taken for sequencing was memory CD4+ T cells sorted from blood. Subset indicated: CD45RA-negative fraction. These TCRs come from a woman in her twenties or thirties in good health.

The chain combines TRBV11-2 with TRBJ2-7, with 7 bases fitting TRBD2. Trimming at V came to 2 bases and at J to 7 bases, leaving 11 bases not matched to a gene. The CDR3 contains 15 residues. The germline CDR1 and CDR2 sequences are SGHAT and FQNNGV. The CDR3 region is CASSLSGGRAREQYF. Written as DNA, the CDR3 is TGTGCCAGCAGCTTATCCGGGGGGAGGGCGCGTGAGCAGTACTTC.

This clone was observed a handful of times. The V and J genes are TRBV30 and TRBJ2-3, with 9 bases aligning to TRBD2. This CDR3 comprises 13 residues. The germline V gene has CDR1 GTSNPN and CDR2 SVGIG (reference sequence). V was pared by 1 base and J by 9 bases, with 5 bases of the junction left unmatched. The CDR3 here is CAWSASGIRTQYF. CDR3 coding DNA: TGTGCCTGGAGTGCTAGCGGGATTAGAACGCAGTATTTT.

The chain has TRBV10-3 and TRBJ1-1; D ambiguous. Germline values: CDR1 ENHRY, CDR2 SYGVKD. V was pared by 6 bases and J by 3 bases, with 8 bases between. The CDR3 spans 12 residues. The CDR3: CAIRRVDTEAFF. The CDR3 DNA follows: TGTGCCATCAGGAGGGTGGACACTGAAGCTTTCTTT.

This clone appeared a single time. The chain recombines TRBV7-2 with TRBJ2-5; TRBD2 aligns across 10 bases. V shed 5 bases, J shed 2 bases, and the junction held 11 bases outside the gene matches. This CDR3 region has 17 residues. Per the germline V gene, CDR1 is SGHTA and CDR2 is FQGNSA. As DNA, the CDR3 is TGTGCCAGCAGCCGGTTGGCCTTAGCGGGAGGTCAAGAGACCCAGTACTTC. The encoded protein is CASSRLALAGGQETQYF. Complete variable domain (other parts from reference TRBV7-2 and TRBJ2-5): GAGVSQSPSNKVTEKGKDVELRCDPISGHTALYWYRQSLGQGLEFLIYFQGNSAPDKSGLPSDRFSAERTGGSVSTLTIQRTQQEDSAVYLCASSRLALAGGQETQYFGPGTRLLVL.

The table lists this clone with many counts. V is TRBV19 and J is TRBJ1-1; possibly TRBD1 for D (6 bases). Per the germline V gene, CDR1 is LNHDA and CDR2 is SQIVND (reference sequence). Between the trimmed V and J ends, which lost 5 bases and 1 base, there was a span of 11 bases. The CDR3 consists of 14 residues. CDR3 loop: CASSSGGQNTEAFF. CDR3 coding DNA: TGTGCCAGTAGTTCCGGGGGACAGAACACTGAAGCTTTCTTT.

The V and J genes are TRBV14 and TRBJ2-3; TRBD1 matches 8 bases. The V segment lost 6 bases and the J segment 0 bases; nucleotides outside the gene matches: 5. CDR3 length: 15 amino acids. Germline V gene lookup returns CDR1 SGHDN and CDR2 FVKESK. CDR3 protein: CASSFGQGSTDTQYF. CDR3 coding DNA: TGTGCCAGCAGTTTCGGACAGGGCAGCACAGATACGCAGTATTTT.

This CDR3 is CASSEGETQYF. CDR3 coding DNA: TGTGCCAGCAGTGAAGGGGAGACCCAGTACTTC. The gene calls are TRBV25-1 and TRBJ2-5; D not certain. V was clipped by 2 bases and J by 5 bases, with 3 bases between them. Looked up from germline, CDR1 is MGHDK and CDR2 is SYGVNS. CDR3 size: 11 residues.

V gene TRBV5-1 combines with J gene TRBJ2-7; perhaps TRBD2 as D (7 bases). Trimming left V 5 bases short and J 6 bases short, with 18 bases between. This CDR3 has 14 residues. Germline lookup yields CDR1 SGHRS and CDR2 YFSETQ. CDR3 sequence reads: CASRGASGISEQYF. Written as DNA, the CDR3 is TGCGCCAGCAGGGGGGCCAGCGGGATCAGCGAGCAGTACTTC. Full variable domain (remainder filled in from reference TRBV5-1 and TRBJ2-7): KAGVTQTPRYLIKTRGQQVTLSCSPISGHRSVSWYQQTPGQGLQFLFEYFSETQRNKGNFPGRFSGRQFSNSRSEMNVSTLELGDSALYLCASRGASGISEQYFGPGTRLTVT.

With respect to this clone: The same CDR3 arises from other DNA sequences in this sample as well. The rearrangement uses TRBV28 and TRBJ1-5, with D possibly TRBD1 on 6 matching bases. V was cut by 4 bases and J by 2 bases, with 12 bases left in between. Germline CDR1 is MDHEN and CDR2 is SYDVKM. The CDR3 sequence is 15 residues long. DNA of the CDR3: TGTGCCAGCAGTTCAGCACAGGGAGGCAATCAGCCCCAGCATTTT. Protein product: CASSSAQGGNQPQHF.

Comments on this clone: The junction does not match germline at one end; this may be a read error. The chain is built from TRBV7-9 and TRBJ1-1; D is possibly TRBD1 (5 bases). CDR1 and CDR2 from the germline V gene are SEHNR and FQNEAQ (reference sequence). The CDR3 has 14 amino acids. Here the CDR3 reads CASSLGAGNAEAFF. The CDR3 bases are TGTGCCAGCAGCTTAGGTGCAGGGAACGCTGAAGCTTTCTTT.

V usage is TRBV4-1 and J usage is TRBJ1-2, with D maybe TRBD1 (5 bases). Trimming pared 0 bases from V and 7 bases from J, leaving 15 bases between. The CDR3 sequence is 15 residues long. Germline V gene data show CDR1 as MGHRA and CDR2 as YSYEKL. CDR3: CASSQEVGGLGGYTF. CDR3 in DNA: TGCGCCAGCAGCCAAGAGGTCGGGGGGTTAGGTGGCTACACCTTC.

This clone came up a few times. This chain connects TRBV5-1 to TRBJ2-2; 10 bases fit TRBD2. Germline CDR1 is SGHRS and CDR2 is YFSETQ. V shed 5 bases and J 8 bases; nucleotides not matched to a gene: 6. The CDR3 loop spans 14 amino acids. The CDR3 DNA follows: TGCGCCAGCAGACTAGCGGGAATGGATGGGGAGCTGTTTTTT. Its translation: CASRLAGMDGELFF.

This clone was found many times. V and J are TRBV28 and TRBJ2-1, with 11 bases matching TRBD2. The V gene end was trimmed by 4 bases and the J gene end by 3 bases; junction bases not matched to a gene: 11. The CDR3 contains 18 residues. Germline CDR1 MDHEN, CDR2 SYDVKM. The CDR3 is CASSSPGLAGVYYNEQFF. The CDR3, as DNA: TGTGCCAGCAGTTCTCCCGGACTAGCGGGTGTGTACTACAATGAGCAGTTCTTC.

This clone was recorded only once. The chain combines TRBV19 with TRBJ2-5; TRBD1 might be the D (5 bases). Germline CDR1 reads LNHDA; CDR2 reads SQIVND (reference sequence). Trimming stripped 10 bases from V and 3 bases from J, with 18 bases between. The CDR3 is 14 residues long. This chain's CDR3 is CAKYGELTEETQYF. The CDR3 nucleotides read TGTGCCAAATATGGTGAGTTGACAGAAGAGACCCAGTACTTC.

The chain combines TRBV4-2 with TRBJ2-7; D is possibly TRBD2 (6 bases). The CDR3 sequence is 15 residues long. V was cut by 1 base and J by 9 bases, with 19 bases left in between. Germline CDR1 LGHNA, CDR2 YNFKEQ. CDR3 amino acids: CASSQGVLTRLMQYF. The CDR3 nucleotides read TGTGCCAGCAGCCAAGGAGTCTTGACTAGGCTGATGCAGTACTTC.

This clone was seen a few times. The gene calls are TRBV4-1 and TRBJ1-3, with D hard to call. The germline CDR1 and CDR2 sequences are MGHRA and YSYEKL. The CDR3 is made up of 13 amino acids. Trimming took off 2 bases at V and 1 base at J, with 3 bases between the two ends. The CDR3 DNA reads TGCGCCAGCAGCCAACTTTCTGGAAACACCATATATTTT. It encodes CASSQLSGNTIYF.